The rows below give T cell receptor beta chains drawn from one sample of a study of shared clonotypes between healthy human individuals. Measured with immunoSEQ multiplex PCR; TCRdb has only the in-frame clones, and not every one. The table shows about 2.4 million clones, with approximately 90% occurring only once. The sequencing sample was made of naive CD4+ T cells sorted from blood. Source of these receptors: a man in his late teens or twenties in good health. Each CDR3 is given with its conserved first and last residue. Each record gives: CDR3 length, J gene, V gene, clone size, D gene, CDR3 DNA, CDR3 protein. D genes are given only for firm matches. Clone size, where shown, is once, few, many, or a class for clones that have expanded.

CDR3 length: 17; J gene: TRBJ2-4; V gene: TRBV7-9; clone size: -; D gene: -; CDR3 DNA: TGTGCCAGCAGCCCAAATTCAACCACACCAGCCGCAAACATTCAGTACTTC; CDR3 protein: CASSPNSTTPAANIQYF
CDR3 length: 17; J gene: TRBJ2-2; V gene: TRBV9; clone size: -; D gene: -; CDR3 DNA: TGTGCCAGCAGCGTAGATGTCGGGGTAGGAAAAGGCGGGGAGCTGTTTTTT; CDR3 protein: CASSVDVGVGKGGELFF
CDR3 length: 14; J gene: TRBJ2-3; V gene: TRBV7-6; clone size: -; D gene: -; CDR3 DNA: TGTGCCAGCAGCTTAGGGATGGGCACAGATACGCAGTATTTT; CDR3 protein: CASSLGMGTDTQYF
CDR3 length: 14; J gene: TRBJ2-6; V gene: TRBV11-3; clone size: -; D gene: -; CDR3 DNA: TGTGCCAGCAGCCGGAGCTCTGGGGCCAACGTCCTGACTTTC; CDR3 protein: CASSRSSGANVLTF
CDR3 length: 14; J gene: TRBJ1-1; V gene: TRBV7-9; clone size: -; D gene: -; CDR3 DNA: TGTGCCAGCAGCTTAGTTCCGGGGAACACTGAAGCTTTCTTT; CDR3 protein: CASSLVPGNTEAFF
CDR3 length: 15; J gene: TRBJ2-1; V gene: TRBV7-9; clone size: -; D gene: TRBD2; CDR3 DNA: TGTGCCAGCTTTCGTGGGGGGGAGACGTACAATGAGCAGTTCTTC; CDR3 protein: CASFRGGETYNEQFF
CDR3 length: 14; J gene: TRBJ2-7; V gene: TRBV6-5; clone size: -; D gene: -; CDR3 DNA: TGTGCCAGCAGTCCGGCGGGACACACCTACGAGCAGTACTTC; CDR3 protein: CASSPAGHTYEQYF
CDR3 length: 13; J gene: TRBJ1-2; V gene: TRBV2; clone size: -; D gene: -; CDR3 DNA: TGTGCCAGCAGTGACAGCGCTAACTATGGCTACACCTTC; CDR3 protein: CASSDSANYGYTF
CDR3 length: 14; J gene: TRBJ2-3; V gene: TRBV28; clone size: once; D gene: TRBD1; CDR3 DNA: TGTGCCAGCAGTTTGAGGGGGCCTACAGATACGCAGTATTTT; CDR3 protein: CASSLRGPTDTQYF
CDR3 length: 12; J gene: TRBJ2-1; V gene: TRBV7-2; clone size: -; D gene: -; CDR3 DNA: TGTGCCAGCCGGGCCAGCTACAATGAGCAGTTCTTC; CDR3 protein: CASRASYNEQFF
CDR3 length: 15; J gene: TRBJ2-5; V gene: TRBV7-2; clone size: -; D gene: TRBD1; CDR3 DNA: TGTGCCAGCAGCTCCCCGACAGGGTCAGGGGAGACCCAGTACTTC; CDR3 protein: CASSSPTGSGETQYF
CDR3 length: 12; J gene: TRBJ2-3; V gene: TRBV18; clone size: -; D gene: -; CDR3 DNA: TGTGCCAGCTCACCAATGGGGGATACGCAGTATTTT; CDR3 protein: CASSPMGDTQYF
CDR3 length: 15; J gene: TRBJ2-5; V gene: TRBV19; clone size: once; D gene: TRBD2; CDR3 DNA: TGTGCCAGTAGTATCGGCGGGACTAGCGAAGAGACCCAGTACTTC; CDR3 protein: CASSIGGTSEETQYF
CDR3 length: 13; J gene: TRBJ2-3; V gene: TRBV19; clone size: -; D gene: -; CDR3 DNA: TGTGCCAGTAGGGGGCAGAACACAGATACGCAGTATTTT; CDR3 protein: CASRGQNTDTQYF
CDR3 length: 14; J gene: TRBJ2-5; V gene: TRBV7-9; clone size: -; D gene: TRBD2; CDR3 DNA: TGTGCCAGCAGCTTAGACGGGAGGGTAGAGACCCAGTACTTC; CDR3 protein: CASSLDGRVETQYF
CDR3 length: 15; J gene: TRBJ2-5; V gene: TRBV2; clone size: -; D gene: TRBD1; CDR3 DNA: TGTGCCAGCAGTCGACAGGGCGCGAAAGGAGAGACCCAGTACTTC; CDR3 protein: CASSRQGAKGETQYF
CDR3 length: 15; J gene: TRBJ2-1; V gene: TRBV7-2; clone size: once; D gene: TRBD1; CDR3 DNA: TGTGCCAGCAGCTCACCGGGACAGGGGAAGAATGAGCAGTTCTTC; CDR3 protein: CASSSPGQGKNEQFF
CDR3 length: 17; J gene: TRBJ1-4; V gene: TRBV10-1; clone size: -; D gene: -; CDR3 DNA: TGCGCCAGCAGCCGAGGGGGGGAGGTTGAGGGGAATGAAAAACTGTTTTTT; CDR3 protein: CASSRGGEVEGNEKLFF
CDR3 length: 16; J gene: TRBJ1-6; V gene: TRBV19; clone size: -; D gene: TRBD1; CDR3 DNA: TGTGCCAGTTCGAGTCTGGACCAGGGGGTGTATTCACCCCTCCACTTT; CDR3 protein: CASSSLDQGVYSPLHF
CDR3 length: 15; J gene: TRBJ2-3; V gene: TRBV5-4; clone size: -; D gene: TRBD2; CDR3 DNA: TGTGCCAGCAGCTTGGTCAGCGGGGGCACAGATACGCAGTATTTT; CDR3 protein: CASSLVSGGTDTQYF
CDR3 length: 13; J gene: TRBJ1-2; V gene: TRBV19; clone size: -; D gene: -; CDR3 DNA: TGTGCCAGTAGTAACAAGGGCTCCTATGGCTACACCTTC; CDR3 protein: CASSNKGSYGYTF
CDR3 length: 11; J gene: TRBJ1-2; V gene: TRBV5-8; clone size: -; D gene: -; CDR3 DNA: TGTGCCAGCAGCCGGGCAGGGGGCTACACCTTC; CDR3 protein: CASSRAGGYTF
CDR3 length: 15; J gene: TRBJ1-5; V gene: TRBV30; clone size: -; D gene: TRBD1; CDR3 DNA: TGTGCCTCGGGACAGGGGGCAATATCAGGGCAGCCCCAGCATTTT; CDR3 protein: CASGQGAISGQPQHF
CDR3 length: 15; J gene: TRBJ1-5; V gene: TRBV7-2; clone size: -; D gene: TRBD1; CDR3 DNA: TGTGCCAGCAGCAAACAGGGGGCCGTCAATCAGCCCCAGCATTTT; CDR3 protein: CASSKQGAVNQPQHF
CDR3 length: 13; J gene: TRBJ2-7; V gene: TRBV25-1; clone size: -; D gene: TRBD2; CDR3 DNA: TGTGCCAGCAGTGAGGCGGGAGGGCCCCAGCAGTACTTC; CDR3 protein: CASSEAGGPQQYF
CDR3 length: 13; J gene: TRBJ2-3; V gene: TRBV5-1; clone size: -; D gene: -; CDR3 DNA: TGCGCCAGCAGCTTGCGCAGTGGAGATACGCAGTATTTT; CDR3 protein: CASSLRSGDTQYF
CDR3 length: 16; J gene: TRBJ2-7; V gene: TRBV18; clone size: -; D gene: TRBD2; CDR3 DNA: TGTGCCAGCTCACCTACGGGGACTAGCGGGGTGTACGAGCAGTACTTC; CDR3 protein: CASSPTGTSGVYEQYF
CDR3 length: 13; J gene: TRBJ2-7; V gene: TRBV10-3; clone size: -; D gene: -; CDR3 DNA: TGTGCCATCACAGGCCGGACCGACTACGAGCAGTACTTC; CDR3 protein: CAITGRTDYEQYF
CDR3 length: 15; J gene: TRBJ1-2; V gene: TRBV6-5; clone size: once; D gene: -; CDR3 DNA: TGTGCCAGTTCAGAAGGGGCGGGGACCTTCTATGGCTACACCTTC; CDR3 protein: CASSEGAGTFYGYTF
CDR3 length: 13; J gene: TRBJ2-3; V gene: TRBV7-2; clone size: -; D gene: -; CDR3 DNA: TGTGCCAGCAGCTTAGGGGCAGAGGGTACGCAGTATTTT; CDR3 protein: CASSLGAEGTQYF
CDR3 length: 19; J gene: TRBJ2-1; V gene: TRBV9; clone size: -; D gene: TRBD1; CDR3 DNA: TGTGCCAGCAGCGTAGAAGAAGTTTTGGGGACAGGAGTAAGGAATGAGCAGTTCTTC; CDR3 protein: CASSVEEVLGTGVRNEQFF